This TCR beta chain was profiled in a study of shared clonotypes between healthy human individuals (dated by TCRdb to about 2020). The study in broad terms: The cohort comprised a couple of women and a few men aged 18 to 49 years. Leukapheresis yielded between about 0.85 and 10 billion PBMCs per donor. Per donor, three plates each were used for CD4 naive and CD4 memory, two for CD8 naive, and one for CD8 memory. Libraries were prepared and TCR repertoires were sequenced by different laboratories using diverse techniques, in order to increase sequencing depth and limit assay-specific biases. To estimate repertoire size and how much clonotypes are shared between individuals, the study performed deep sequencing of blood TCR repertoires from five healthy adults.

The germline V gene gives CDR1 as SGHDN and CDR2 as FVKESK. V was cut back by 1 base and J by 2 bases, leaving a gap of 11 bases between them. The CDR3 numbers 15 residues from cysteine through phenylalanine. Only the CDR3 part of the read is kept: 45 bases, read in frame from the first base. Using the deep immunoSEQ assay, TCR CDR3 regions were amplified from genomic DNA by multiplex PCR. Extracted genomic DNA from each cell subset was distributed evenly across all wells of several immunoSEQ 96-well plates, and each plate was treated as a replicate. For sorted subsets, each replicate PCR was loaded with approximately 0.2 ug genomic DNA, equivalent to 25,000 to 35,000 T cell genomes. Purified libraries were quantified with a Qubit 3.0 fluorometer, sized on a Bioanalyzer 2100, and re-quantified with the KAPA Library Quantification kit. Each immunoSEQ 96-well plate was sequenced on its own single-read 150-cycle Illumina NextSeq 550 flow cell. The source study handled its data this way. Because the immunoSEQ output held only junctional sequences and lacked quality scores, the filtering could not match the filtering applied to full-length reads. To assign V/J genes and CDR3, sequences were annotated using PyIR, a Python wrapper for IgBLAST v1.9, with IMGT germline references. Reads with weak V/J assignments (E-value above 1e-6), missing CDR3, stop codons, out-of-frame junctions, or ambiguous translated residues were removed. V3J clonotypes were defined as sequences sharing an identical inferred V gene, J gene, and CDR3 amino acid sequence. Percentage overlap between repertoires was calculated by dividing the number of shared unique clonotypes by the size of the smaller repertoire. RTK rarefaction, the Chao1 estimator, and Recon v2.1 estimates of unobserved clonotypes were used to assess repertoire richness. Generation probabilities were computed with OLGA for all TCRbeta clonotypes obtained by the gDNA method from four donors. Drawn from immuneACCESS, this table holds only the in-frame rearrangements with V and J called that TCRdb kept. Clones are partly lost; checked studies trace under half to an unresolved V gene and leave the rest unexplained. V and J calls plus clone size are reproduced from that table; the DNA served to infer D and trimming. The sample includes over a million clones, with approximately 98.5% observed a single time. The ten biggest clones cover approximately 0.4% of the sample.

Details on this clone: The target of this receptor is not known. No clone much larger than this one lies a single base away; base qualities are absent.

The donors were healthy, HIV-negative adults who had no recently reported acute infections or vaccinations. Every donor was a Caucasian adult living in Nashville, Tennessee, USA. CD4+ T cells were enriched by magnetic negative selection; naive cells were then positively selected on CD45RA, and the negative fraction formed the memory subset. Blood was obtained by leukapheresis, after which PBMCs were separated by Ficoll-Histopaque density gradient centrifugation and cryopreserved in liquid nitrogen vapor phase. Purity and quantity of every magnetically sorted T cell population were checked by analytical flow cytometry. Genomic DNA was isolated from each sorted fraction and quantified by UV absorbance on a Nanodrop 2000c. Results the study describes overall, beyond this receptor: Across a handful of donors, roughly 5.1% of naive CD4, around 3.5% of naive CD8, 2.3% of memory CD4, and roughly 0.41% of memory CD8 clonotypes were shared. Pairwise subsampling led to the expectation that sequencing depth would affect the degree of clonotype sharing among donors. Higher generation probabilities were observed for clonotypes shared by all four sorted-subset donors than for non-shared clonotypes. Naive subsets generally had larger estimated clonotype richness than memory subsets did. The genetic and exposure-history diversity represented was limited by the small number of donors. Incomplete sequencing was indicated by rarefaction of sorted-subset datasets, despite the large sequencing depth. Sampling was limited to blood, and TCR repertoires in tissue likely differ from TCR repertoires in blood.

Sample: naive CD4+ T cells sorted from blood. What this sample's cell subset or site label stands for: CD45RA+ positively selected. The origin of this receptor is a man aged 25 to 40 in good health. The chain uses TRBV14 and TRBJ1-2, with the D segment identity uncertain. The CDR3 has the sequence CASSQGSDKNYGYTF. The base sequence is TGTGCCAGCAGCCAAGGGAGCGACAAGAACTATGGCTACACCTTC.